The 18 T cell receptor beta chains listed next were all sequenced from one sample in a study of blood T cells in healthy people across ages. With a J-beta primer mix and a sample-barcoded 5' primer, a second PCR ran roughly 6 to 12 cycles. Each CDR3 protein gets one entry after TCRdb re-called the 5' RACE reads with MiXCR. The sample carries about 930,000 distinct CDR3 sequences, about 29% recorded once. This sample was shared with a second study, whose subject was T cells of mothers and their children.

What was sequenced was blood. The source is a woman aged 40 to 50 in good health.

Turning to this clonotype: A much bigger clone sits one base away, suggesting this may be a read error. The V gene is TRBV28, the J gene TRBJ2-6; 7 nucleotides match TRBD1. CDR1 and CDR2 (germline): MDHEN, SYDVKM. The CDR3 has 16 residues. The trim removed 6 bases at V and 0 bases at J, leaving 5 bases unmatched. CDR3 in amino acids: CASSLQGSSGANVLTF. The DNA for the CDR3 is TGTGCCAGCAGCTTACAGGGGAGCTCTGGGGCCAACGTCCTGACTTTC.

This clonotype was seen ten or more times. The chain has TRBV7-6 and TRBJ2-5, with D tentatively TRBD2 (5 bases). Between the trimmed V and J ends, which lost 4 bases and 4 bases, there was a span of 10 bases. The CDR3 is made up of 13 amino acids. Per germline, CDR1 SGHVS and CDR2 FNYEAQ. CDR3 residues: CASSWRVGETQYF. As DNA, the CDR3 is TGTGCCAGCAGCTGGCGGGTGGGAGAGACCCAGTACTTC. Supplemented by reference TRBV7-6 and TRBJ2-5, the full variable domain reads GAGVSQSPRYKVTKRGQDVALRCDPISGHVSLYWYRQALGQGPEFLTYFNYEAQQDKSGLPNDRFSAERPEGSISTLTIQRTEQRDSAMYRCASSWRVGETQYFGPGTRLLVL.

The rearrangement links TRBV5-1 to TRBJ2-7; no reliable D call. Germline V gene lookup returns CDR1 SGHRS and CDR2 YFSETQ. Trimming pared 3 bases from V and 3 bases from J, leaving 28 bases between. The CDR3 has 19 residues. The DNA for the CDR3 is TGCGCCAGCAGCTCCCCAAGAGACTGGAGTGTCCAGGCGAACTACGAGCAGTACTTC. Its protein is CASSSPRDWSVQANYEQYF.

At least ten counts were recorded for this clonotype. In DNA form, the CDR3 reads TGTGCCAGCAGTTTAACGGGACGGAACTACGAGCAGTACTTC. Its protein is CASSLTGRNYEQYF. V usage is TRBV12-3 or TRBV12-4 and J usage is TRBJ2-7, with D perhaps matching TRBD1 or TRBD2 (5 bases each). The ends were cut back, 2 bases at V and 3 bases at J, with 11 bases in the middle. The CDR3 consists of 14 residues.

This clonotype was recorded many times. The chain combines TRBV5-1 with TRBJ2-7, with D perhaps given as TRBD1 or TRBD2 (6 bases each). Per the germline V gene, CDR1 is SGHRS and CDR2 is YFSETQ. Trimming removed 1 base from V and 0 bases from J, with 11 bases in between. This CDR3 region has 15 residues. The CDR3 loop is CASSLSGADSYEQYF. In DNA, the CDR3 is TGCGCCAGCAGCTTGTCGGGGGCAGACTCCTACGAGCAGTACTTC.

V is TRBV5-1 and J is TRBJ2-1; 13 bases map to TRBD2. With 4 bases clipped from V and 5 bases from J, the junction kept 9 bases outside the gene matches. This CDR3 comprises 17 residues. Germline V CDR1 and CDR2: SGHRS, YFSETQ. The CDR3 sequence is CASSGTGTSGEHNEQFF. The CDR3 DNA follows: TGCGCCAGCAGCGGAACCGGGACTAGCGGGGAACACAATGAGCAGTTCTTC.

A few counts support this clonotype. A read error may be the cause here, since a much bigger clone is one base away. V is TRBV5-1 and J is TRBJ2-4, with 8 bases matching TRBD2. V was pared by 0 bases and J by 13 bases, with 15 bases of the junction left unmatched. Germline V gives CDR1 SGHRS, CDR2 YFSETQ. The CDR3 extends over 16 amino acids. Here the CDR3 DNA reads TGCGCCAGCAGCTTGGCTCCAGCGGGGGTGGAGCATGAGCAGTACTTC. This translates into CASSLAPAGVEHEQYF.

Only a few counts were recorded for this clonotype. V is TRBV30 and J is TRBJ2-3; the match to TRBD2 covers 12 bases. J gave up 4 bases and V 0 bases, and 5 bases lay outside the gene matches. This CDR3 is built from 16 residues. Germline lookup yields CDR1 GTSNPN and CDR2 SVGIG (reference sequence). CDR3 bases: TGTGCCTGGAGTGTCGGGACTAGCGGGTCGTCAGATACGCAGTATTTT. It codes for CAWSVGTSGSSDTQYF.

This clonotype was counted only a few times. The chain has TRBV27 and TRBJ2-1; the D call may be TRBD1 or TRBD2 (5 bases each). The CDR3 loop spans 15 amino acids. Germline V CDR1 and CDR2: MNHEY, SMNVEV (reference sequence). V was pared by 3 bases and J by 3 bases, with 12 bases between. The CDR3 reads CASSFASGRYNEQFF. CDR3 coding DNA: TGTGCCAGCAGTTTCGCCTCGGGACGCTACAATGAGCAGTTCTTC.

The chain couples TRBV18 to TRBJ2-7; 8 nucleotides align to TRBD1. CDR1 and CDR2 from the germline V gene are KGHSH and LQKENI. J gave up 5 bases and V 6 bases, and 9 bases lay outside the gene matches. This CDR3 has 14 amino acids. CDR3 in amino acids: CASSHRQGIHEQYF. The CDR3 nucleotides read TGTGCCAGCTCCCATCGACAGGGGATCCACGAGCAGTACTTC.

The chain employs TRBV9 and TRBJ1-6; D is unresolved. V lost 0 bases to trimming and J lost 7 bases, with 8 bases between them. The germline gives CDR1 SGDLS, CDR2 YYNGEE. This CDR3 region has 14 residues. The CDR3 is CASSVVAENSPLHF. In DNA, the CDR3 is TGTGCCAGCAGCGTAGTGGCGGAAAATTCACCCCTCCACTTT.

This clonotype was recorded at least ten times. The V call is TRBV3-1, the J call TRBJ2-1, with TRBD2 identical over 8 bases. Trimming at V came to 4 bases and at J to 4 bases, leaving 6 bases not matched to a gene. The CDR3 extends over 15 amino acids. In germline, CDR1 is LGHDT, CDR2 YNNKEL (reference sequence). The CDR3 region has the DNA TGTGCCAGCAGCCTTAGTGGCGGGGGGTACAATGAGCAGTTCTTC. Translated: CASSLSGGGYNEQFF.

The chain joins TRBV28 to TRBJ2-7, with TRBD1 matching 7 bases. Germline CDR1 is MDHEN and CDR2 is SYDVKM. The CDR3 runs 12 residues. The J segment lost 4 bases and the V segment lost 6 bases, leaving 3 bases of the junction unmatched. CDR3 sequence: CASSRGKYEQYF. The CDR3 DNA reads TGTGCCAGCAGCAGGGGGAAATACGAGCAGTACTTC.

The chain carries TRBV4-3 and TRBJ2-3; the match to TRBD2 covers 8 bases. The CDR3 has 17 amino acids. V shed 1 base, J shed 2 bases, and the junction held 8 bases outside the gene matches. Germline V lookup: CDR1 LGHNA, CDR2 YSLEER. CDR3 region: CASSQGAGGFSTDTQYF. The CDR3 coding sequence is TGCGCCAGCAGCCAAGGCGCGGGGGGTTTTTCCACAGATACGCAGTATTTT.

This clonotype has more than one count but fewer than ten. The chain combines TRBV29-1 with TRBJ2-3; D not certain. CDR3 size: 10 residues. V lost 7 bases, J lost 4 bases, and 6 bases lay in between. Germline-derived CDR1 and CDR2 are SQVTM and ANQGSEA. This chain's CDR3 is CSGGSDTQYF. The DNA of the CDR3 is TGCAGCGGCGGCTCAGATACGCAGTATTTT.

The chain recombines TRBV28 with TRBJ2-3; 8 bases line up with TRBD2. The germline V gene has CDR1 MDHEN and CDR2 SYDVKM. Germline trimming cut 5 bases from V and 5 bases from J; bases unmatched to any gene: 12. The CDR3 length is 16 residues. CDR3 DNA: TGTGCCAGCAGTACGCCGGGAGGGGCCCTCAGAGATACGCAGTATTTT. The encoded protein is CASSTPGGALRDTQYF. Full variable domain (remainder filled in from reference TRBV28 and TRBJ2-3): DVKVTQSSRYLVKRTGEKVFLECVQDMDHENMFWYRQDPGLGLRLIYFSYDVKMKEKGDIPEGYSVSREKKERFSLILESASTNQTSMYLCASSTPGGALRDTQYFGPGTRLTVL.

This clonotype has only a few counts. DNA for the CDR3: TGCGCCAGCAGCCTACTAGAAGTGAACACTGAAGCTTTCTTT. Translating gives CASSLLEVNTEAFF. The chain has TRBV5-1 and TRBJ1-1, with D unresolved. CDR1 is SGHRS and CDR2 is YFSETQ in the germline V gene. This CDR3 is 14 amino acids long. Trimming pared 4 bases from V and 0 bases from J, leaving 10 bases between.

This clonotype was detected only a few times. The chain has TRBV2 and TRBJ2-5; 8 nucleotides align to TRBD2. Germline V CDR1 and CDR2: SNHLY, FYNNEI. The CDR3 is made up of 13 amino acids. Trimming removed 7 bases from V and 5 bases from J; junction bases left unmatched: 6. DNA for the CDR3: TGTGCCAGCATGCGGCGGGGGGCGGAGACCCAGTACTTC. Translating gives CASMRRGAETQYF.